This TCR beta chain derives from a study of OX40 agonist ivuxolimab in advanced cancers. Measured with immunoSEQ multiplex PCR; TCRdb has only the in-frame clones, and not every one. This table holds roughly 40,000 clones, more than 80% found once. Blood was sampled at baseline, cycle 4 day 1, and cycle 7 day 1. The germline V and J ends were trimmed by 1 base and 4 bases, with 10 bases remaining between them. The V gene's germline CDR1 is LGHNT and CDR2 FRNRAP. CDR3 length equals 14 residues. The starting material was CD4+ or CD8+ T cells sorted from blood, obtained in a trial of the OX40 agonist ivuxolimab. The source of this sequence is an adult with an advanced solid tumor such as melanoma, head and neck, liver or kidney cancer. The V gene is TRBV12-5, the J gene TRBJ1-2; a weak D match, TRBD1 (5 bases). CDR3 nucleotides: TGTGCTAGTGGTTTGGACGAGGGGATCTATGGCTACACCTTC. Its translation is CASGLDEGIYGYTF.